This is a list of T cell receptor beta chains from one sample in a study of a mutant IDH1 vaccine in newly diagnosed glioma. Repertoires were generated with immunoSEQ multiplex PCR, while TCRdb's copy carries only in-frame clones and drops some. Of tens of thousands of clones in the sample, roughly 80% were seen once. The antigens of these receptors remain unknown. The sample in question was PBMCs, obtained from a glioma patient whose treatment included an IDH1 peptide vaccine. These TCRs come from a man aged 50-59 years with glioma. The CDR3 runs from the conserved cysteine through the conserved F or W. D genes are given only for firm matches. The listing skips clone size in some rows; elsewhere it reads once, few, many or a size class.

v_gene	d_gene	abundance	j_gene	len	CDR3nt	CDR3aa
TRBV19	TRBD1	-	TRBJ1-1	14	TGTGCCAGTAGCTGGGGACAGACAAACACTGAAGCTTTCTTT	CASSWGQTNTEAFF
TRBV19	-	-	TRBJ1-5	14	TGTGCCAGTAAGAACAGGGAGGCGGCTCAGCCCCAGCATTTT	CASKNREAAQPQHF
TRBV6-5	-	-	TRBJ1-1	12	TGTGCCAGCAGTTACTCCAACACTGAAGCTTTCTTT	CASSYSNTEAFF
TRBV30	TRBD1	-	TRBJ1-4	13	TGTGCCTGGGACAGACAGGGACTTGAAAAACTGTTTTTT	CAWDRQGLEKLFF
TRBV7-9	-	-	TRBJ1-3	15	TGTGCCAGCAGCCCCACGGTAGGCTCTGGAAACACCATATATTTT	CASSPTVGSGNTIYF
TRBV11-3	-	-	TRBJ2-7	14	TGTGCCAGCAGCCCTCCCGGGAACTCCTACGAGCAGTACTTC	CASSPPGNSYEQYF
TRBV5-6	-	-	TRBJ2-3	15	TGTGCCAGCAGCTCCCTAAGGACAGACACAGATACGCAGTATTTT	CASSSLRTDTDTQYF
TRBV30	TRBD1	-	TRBJ2-1	14	TGTGCCTGGAGTGGTCGACAGGGTGAGGATGAGCAGTTCTTC	CAWSGRQGEDEQFF
TRBV5-1	TRBD2	few	TRBJ2-7	13	TGCGCCAGCAGCGCCGGGGGGTCCTACGAGCAGTACTTC	CASSAGGSYEQYF
TRBV6-5	TRBD2	-	TRBJ2-7	16	TGTGCCAGCAGTTACGGTAGTGGCGGGGGAGTCTACGAGCAGTACTTC	CASSYGSGGGVYEQYF
TRBV5-4	-	once	TRBJ1-3	13	TGTGCCAGCAGCTCTAAGGGGGGAAACACCATATATTTT	CASSSKGGNTIYF
TRBV5-4	-	-	TRBJ2-7	14	TGTGCCAGCAGCTTAGTTGGACAGCCGTACGAGCAGTACTTC	CASSLVGQPYEQYF
TRBV28	-	few	TRBJ1-5	16	TGTGCCAGCTACAGAACAGGGCATAGATTCAATCAGCCCCAGCATTTT	CASYRTGHRFNQPQHF
TRBV19	-	few	TRBJ1-5	12	TGTGCCAGTAGGATGGTGGGTCAGCCCCAGCATTTT	CASRMVGQPQHF
TRBV10-3	-	-	TRBJ1-2	11	TGTGCCATCAGTAAAGGGGATGGCTACACCTTC	CAISKGDGYTF
TRBV6-5	TRBD1	-	TRBJ2-5	15	TGTGCCAGCAGTTACTTTCAGGGGGCCTGGGAGACCCAGTACTTC	CASSYFQGAWETQYF
TRBV7-7	TRBD1	-	TRBJ1-2	14	TGTGCTAGCAGCCTAAGGACAGGGCGCGATGGCTACACCTTC	CASSLRTGRDGYTF
TRBV7-8	-	-	TRBJ1-6	15	TGTGCCAGCAGCTTCGAGAGCTCCTATAATTCACCCCTCCACTTT	CASSFESSYNSPLHF
TRBV6-5	TRBD1	-	TRBJ2-7	14	TGTGCCAGCAGTCCTACCCAGGGGGCTGGGGAGCAGTACTTC	CASSPTQGAGEQYF
TRBV5-4	-	-	TRBJ2-1	14	TGTGCCAGCACCCCAGAGGGCGTCTACAATGAGCAGTTCTTC	CASTPEGVYNEQFF
TRBV18	-	-	TRBJ1-5	14	TGTGCCAGCTCACCGACACGGGGGGATCAGCCCCAGCATTTT	CASSPTRGDQPQHF
TRBV5-1	-	-	TRBJ1-3	13	TGCGCCAGCAGCTTCGGCACAGGAAACACCATATATTTT	CASSFGTGNTIYF
TRBV19	-	-	TRBJ2-2	15	TGTGCCAGTAGTATTGGACGACAGTACACCGGGGAGCTGTTTTTT	CASSIGRQYTGELFF
TRBV7-9	TRBD1	-	TRBJ2-7	14	TGTGCCAGCAGCTTGGTCGGACAGGGGTACGAGCAGTACTTC	CASSLVGQGYEQYF
TRBV5-1	-	-	TRBJ2-3	13	TGCGCCAGCAGCTTGGACAGCACAGATACGCAGTATTTT	CASSLDSTDTQYF
TRBV25-1	-	-	TRBJ1-4	13	TGTGCCAGCAGACCTCAGGGAAGTGAAAAACTGTTTTTT	CASRPQGSEKLFF
TRBV4-1	-	-	TRBJ2-1	15	TGCGCCAGCAGCCAAGATCCGGCTAGCGAAATATGGCAGTTCTTC	CASSQDPASEIWQFF
TRBV2	-	-	TRBJ1-5	15	TGTGCCAGCGGGACGGGTCCGAATAGCAATCAGCCCCAGCATTTT	CASGTGPNSNQPQHF
TRBV10-3	TRBD1	few	TRBJ1-1	16	TGTGCCATCAGGGTCCACGCCGGGACAGGGGACACTGAAGCTTTCTTT	CAIRVHAGTGDTEAFF
TRBV7-2	-	-	TRBJ2-1	12	TGTGCCAGCAGCAAGACAGGAATAGGGCAGTTCTTC	CASSKTGIGQFF
TRBV5-1	-	few	TRBJ2-5	15	TGCGCCAGCAGCTTGGAGACAGGCTCGCGGGAGACCCAGTACTTC	CASSLETGSRETQYF
TRBV5-1	TRBD2	-	TRBJ2-5	15	TGCGCCAGCAGCTTCAGCGGGGGGGCGGAAGAGACCCAGTACTTC	CASSFSGGAEETQYF
TRBV6-5	-	-	TRBJ2-7	11	TGTGCCAGCAGGCAAGGGGCCAGACAGTACTTC	CASRQGARQYF
TRBV7-8	-	few	TRBJ1-2	12	TGTGCCAGCAGCGGCGCCTCCTATGGCTACACCTTC	CASSGASYGYTF
TRBV19	-	-	TRBJ1-2	14	TGTGCCAGTAGTATGACCAGGGGCCTTGGGGGCTACACCTTC	CASSMTRGLGGYTF
TRBV29-1	TRBD1	-	TRBJ2-4	13	TGCAGCGCTGGGGACAGGGGCGTGGGCATTCAGTACTTC	CSAGDRGVGIQYF
TRBV7-2	-	-	TRBJ1-1	13	TGTGCCAGCAGCTTAGAGTGGCAAGCTGAAGCTTTCTTT	CASSLEWQAEAFF
TRBV5-1	-	-	TRBJ2-4	13	TGCGCCAGCAGCTCCCCCGAGGTGGGAGTCCCGTACTTC	CASSSPEVGVPYF
TRBV2	TRBD1	-	TRBJ2-6	20	TGTGCCAGCAGTGAACCAAAACCGGGACAGGGGGCGCCGGGGGCCAACGTCCTGACTTTC	CASSEPKPGQGAPGANVLTF
TRBV27	-	-	TRBJ2-2	14	TGTGCCAGCAGTTCGCCGGGTGGGGGCGGGGAGCTGTTTTTT	CASSSPGGGGELFF
TRBV6-5	-	-	TRBJ1-6	15	TGTGCCAGCAGTTACTCCGGGGAAAGGAATTCACCCCTCCACTTT	CASSYSGERNSPLHF
TRBV28	-	-	TRBJ1-2	16	TGTGCCAGCACCCCGTATTTAGTCGGGGCGAACTATGGCTACACCTTC	CASTPYLVGANYGYTF
TRBV6-1	TRBD1	-	TRBJ1-4	14	TGTGCCAGCAGCGCAGGGGGCACTAATGAAAAACTGTTTTTT	CASSAGGTNEKLFF
TRBV4-1	-	-	TRBJ1-5	17	TGCGCCAGCAGCCCTCATCCGGAGGGGTATAGCAATCAGCCCCAGCATTTT	CASSPHPEGYSNQPQHF
TRBV19	-	few	TRBJ2-7	13	TGTGCCAGTAGTATGGTGGGGAACTACGAGCAGTACTTC	CASSMVGNYEQYF
TRBV5-1	-	-	TRBJ2-5	12	TGCGCCAGCAGCTTGAATGTAGAGACCCAGTACTTC	CASSLNVETQYF
TRBV5-1	TRBD1	few	TRBJ1-4	14	TGCGCCAGCACCGGGACAGGGGGCGATGAAAAACTGTTTTTT	CASTGTGGDEKLFF
TRBV29-1	-	-	TRBJ2-3	11	TGCAGCGTTGAGGGGACAGATACGCAGTATTTT	CSVEGTDTQYF
TRBV4-3	-	-	TRBJ2-2	15	TGCGCCAGCAGCCAAGGGGCCTCGAGTACCGGGGAGCTGTTTTTT	CASSQGASSTGELFF
TRBV5-1	-	-	TRBJ2-3	14	TGCGCCAGCAGCTTGAACGCTGGGACAGATACGCAGTATTTT	CASSLNAGTDTQYF
TRBV28	-	-	TRBJ2-7	13	TGTGCCAGCAGGGGGACCGCCTCCTACGAGCAGTACTTC	CASRGTASYEQYF
TRBV29-1	-	once	TRBJ1-1	13	TGCAGCGTTGAAGATCAGACGAGCAGGTGGGCTTTCTTT	CSVEDQTSRWAFF
TRBV7-9	TRBD2	-	TRBJ2-7	15	TGTGCCAGCAGCTGGACTAGCGGGGGTACGGACGAGCAGTACTTC	CASSWTSGGTDEQYF
TRBV5-6	-	-	TRBJ2-5	14	TGTGCCAGCAGCTTGTTGCGGGCCGTGGAGACCCAGTACTTC	CASSLLRAVETQYF
TRBV6-6	-	-	TRBJ2-5	13	TGTGCCAGCAGACTAGGGCAGATAGAGACCCAGTACTTC	CASRLGQIETQYF